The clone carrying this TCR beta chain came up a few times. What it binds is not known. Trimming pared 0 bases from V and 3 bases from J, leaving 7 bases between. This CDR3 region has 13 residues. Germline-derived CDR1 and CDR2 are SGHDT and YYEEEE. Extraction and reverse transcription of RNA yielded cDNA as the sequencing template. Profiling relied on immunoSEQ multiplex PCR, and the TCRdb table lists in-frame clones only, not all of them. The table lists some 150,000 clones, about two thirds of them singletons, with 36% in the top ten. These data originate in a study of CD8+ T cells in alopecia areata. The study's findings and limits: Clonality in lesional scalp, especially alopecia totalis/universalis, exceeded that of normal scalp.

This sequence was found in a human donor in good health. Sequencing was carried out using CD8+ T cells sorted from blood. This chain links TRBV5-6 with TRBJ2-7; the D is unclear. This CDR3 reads CASSLDYSYEQYF. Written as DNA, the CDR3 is TGTGCCAGCAGCTTGGACTACAGCTACGAGCAGTACTTC.